The TCR beta chain under discussion was sequenced for a study of blood T cells in healthy people across ages. General study points: Unsorted PBMCs blocked a conclusive comparison of naive and antigen-experienced cells. Roughly linear age-related decline in beta diversity appeared, significant by age 40.

Concerning this clonotype: Its antigen remains unknown.

V lost 0 bases to trimming and J lost 5 bases, with 12 bases between them. Germline V gene lookup returns CDR1 LGHNA and CDR2 YSLEER. The CDR3 spans 15 residues. For the second PCR, which ran for about 7 to 11 cycles, a sample-barcoded 5' primer and a J-beta primer mix were used. With 12 random nucleotides, a template-switch adaptor tagged each individual cDNA molecule. TCRdb re-called the 5' RACE reads through MiXCR, storing one row per CDR3 protein. The data contain about 680,000 distinct CDR3 sequences, 45% to 50% of them singletons. The genes are TRBV4-3 and TRBJ2-3, with D maybe TRBD2 (7 bases). The sequencing input was blood. The sequence came from an older woman in good health. DNA for the CDR3: TGCGCCAGCAGCCAAGATGGGGGGGCGGGAGATACGCAGTATTTT. Its protein product is CASSQDGGAGDTQYF.